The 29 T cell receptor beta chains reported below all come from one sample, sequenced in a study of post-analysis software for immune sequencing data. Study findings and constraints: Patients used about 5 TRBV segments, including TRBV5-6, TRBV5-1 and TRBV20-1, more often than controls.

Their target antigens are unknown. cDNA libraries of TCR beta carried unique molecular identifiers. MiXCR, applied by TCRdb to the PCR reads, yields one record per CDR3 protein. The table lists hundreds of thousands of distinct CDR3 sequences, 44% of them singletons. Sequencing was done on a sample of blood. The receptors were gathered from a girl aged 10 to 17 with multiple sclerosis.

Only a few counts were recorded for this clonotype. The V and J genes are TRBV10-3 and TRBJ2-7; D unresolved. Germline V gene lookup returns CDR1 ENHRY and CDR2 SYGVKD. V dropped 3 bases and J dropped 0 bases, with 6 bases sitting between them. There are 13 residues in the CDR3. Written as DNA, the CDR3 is TGTGCCATCAGTGATTCTTTCTCCTACGAGCAGTACTTC. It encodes CAISDSFSYEQYF.

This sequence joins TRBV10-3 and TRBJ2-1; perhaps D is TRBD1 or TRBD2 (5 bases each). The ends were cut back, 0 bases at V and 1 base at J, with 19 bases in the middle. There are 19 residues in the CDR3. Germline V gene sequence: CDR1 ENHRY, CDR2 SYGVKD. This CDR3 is CAISESNFGGLTSYNEQFF. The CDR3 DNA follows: TGTGCCATCAGTGAGTCGAATTTTGGGGGATTAACATCCTACAATGAGCAGTTCTTC.

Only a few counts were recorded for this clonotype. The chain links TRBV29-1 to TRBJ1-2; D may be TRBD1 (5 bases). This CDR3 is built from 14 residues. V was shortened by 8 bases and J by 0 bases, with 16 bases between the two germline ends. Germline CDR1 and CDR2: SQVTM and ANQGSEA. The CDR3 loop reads CSHGGTGANYGYTF. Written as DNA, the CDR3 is TGCAGCCATGGGGGGACGGGAGCTAACTATGGCTACACCTTC.

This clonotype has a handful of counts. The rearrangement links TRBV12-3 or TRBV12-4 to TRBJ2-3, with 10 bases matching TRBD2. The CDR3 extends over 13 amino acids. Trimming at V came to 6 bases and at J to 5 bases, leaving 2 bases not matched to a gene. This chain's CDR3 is CASRSSGRDTQYF. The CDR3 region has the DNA TGTGCCAGCAGGTCTAGCGGGAGAGATACGCAGTATTTT.

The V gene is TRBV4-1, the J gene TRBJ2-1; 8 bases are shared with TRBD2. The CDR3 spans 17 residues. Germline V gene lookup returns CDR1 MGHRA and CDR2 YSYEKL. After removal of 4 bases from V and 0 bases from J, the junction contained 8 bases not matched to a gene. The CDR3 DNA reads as TGCGCCAGCAGCCCTGGGGCGCTAGCGGGCTCCTACAATGAGCAGTTCTTC. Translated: CASSPGALAGSYNEQFF.

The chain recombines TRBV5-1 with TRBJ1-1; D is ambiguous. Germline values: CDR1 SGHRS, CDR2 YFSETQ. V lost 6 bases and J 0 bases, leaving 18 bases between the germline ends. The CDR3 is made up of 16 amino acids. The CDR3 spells CASTPGEGPMNTEAFF. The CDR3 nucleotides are TGCGCCAGCACCCCCGGTGAAGGGCCAATGAACACTGAAGCTTTCTTT.

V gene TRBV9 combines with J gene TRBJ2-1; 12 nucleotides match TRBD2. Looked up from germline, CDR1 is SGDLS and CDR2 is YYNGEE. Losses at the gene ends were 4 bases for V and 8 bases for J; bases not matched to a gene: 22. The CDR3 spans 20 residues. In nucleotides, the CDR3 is TGTGCCAGCAGCCCCCTCCTGGTTTTCTCCGGGACTAGCGGGCCCTATGAGCAGTTCTTC. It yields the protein CASSPLLVFSGTSGPYEQFF.

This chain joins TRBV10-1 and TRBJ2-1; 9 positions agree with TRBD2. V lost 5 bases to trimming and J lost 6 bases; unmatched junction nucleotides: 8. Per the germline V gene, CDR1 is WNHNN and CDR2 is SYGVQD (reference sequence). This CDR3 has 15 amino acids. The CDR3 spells CASSSRTSDTNEQFF. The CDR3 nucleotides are TGCGCCAGCAGTTCTCGGACTAGCGATACCAATGAGCAGTTCTTC.

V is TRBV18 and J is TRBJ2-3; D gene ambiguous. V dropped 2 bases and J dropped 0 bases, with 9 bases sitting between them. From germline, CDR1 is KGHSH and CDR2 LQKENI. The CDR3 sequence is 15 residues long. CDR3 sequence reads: CASSPRADSTDTQYF. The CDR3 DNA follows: TGTGCCAGCTCACCAAGGGCGGATAGCACAGATACGCAGTATTTT.

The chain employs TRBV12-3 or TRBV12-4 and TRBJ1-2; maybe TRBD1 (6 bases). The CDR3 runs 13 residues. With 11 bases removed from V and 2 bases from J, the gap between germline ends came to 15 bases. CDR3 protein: CAVATGPNYGYTF. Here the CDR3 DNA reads TGTGCCGTCGCGACAGGACCCAACTATGGCTACACCTTC.

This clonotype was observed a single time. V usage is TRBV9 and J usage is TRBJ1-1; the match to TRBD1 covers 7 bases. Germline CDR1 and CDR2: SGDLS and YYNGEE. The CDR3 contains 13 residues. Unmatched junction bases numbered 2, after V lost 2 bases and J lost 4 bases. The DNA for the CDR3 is TGTGCCAGCAGCGTTTCAGGGGGCACTGAAGCTTTCTTT. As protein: CASSVSGGTEAFF.

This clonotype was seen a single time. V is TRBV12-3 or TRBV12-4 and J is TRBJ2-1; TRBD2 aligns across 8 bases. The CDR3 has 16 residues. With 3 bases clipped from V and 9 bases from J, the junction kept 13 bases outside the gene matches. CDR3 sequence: CASSLQSGGASGEQFF. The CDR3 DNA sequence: TGTGCCAGCAGTTTGCAAAGCGGGGGAGCTTCGGGTGAGCAGTTCTTC.

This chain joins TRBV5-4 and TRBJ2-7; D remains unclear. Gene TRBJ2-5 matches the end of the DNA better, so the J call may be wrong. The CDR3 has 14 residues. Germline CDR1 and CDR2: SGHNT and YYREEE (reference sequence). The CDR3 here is CASSPPLGQETQYF. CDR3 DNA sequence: TGTGCCAGCAGCCCCCCACTGGGTCAGGAGACCCAGTACTTC.

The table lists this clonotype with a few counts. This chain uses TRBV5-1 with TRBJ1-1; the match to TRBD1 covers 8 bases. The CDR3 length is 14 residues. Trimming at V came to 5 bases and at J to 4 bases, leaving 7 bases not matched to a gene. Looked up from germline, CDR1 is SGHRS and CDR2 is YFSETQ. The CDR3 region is CASRSGGATTEAFF. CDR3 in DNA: TGCGCCAGCAGATCAGGGGGCGCGACCACTGAAGCTTTCTTT.

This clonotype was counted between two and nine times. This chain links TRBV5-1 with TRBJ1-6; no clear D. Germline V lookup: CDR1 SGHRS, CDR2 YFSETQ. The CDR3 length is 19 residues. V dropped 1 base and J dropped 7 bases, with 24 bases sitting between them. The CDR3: CASSLKGGTKVARNSPLHF. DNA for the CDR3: TGCGCCAGCAGCTTGAAAGGCGGAACCAAAGTGGCACGGAATTCACCCCTCCACTTT. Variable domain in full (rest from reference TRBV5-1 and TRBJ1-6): KAGVTQTPRYLIKTRGQQVTLSCSPISGHRSVSWYQQTPGQGLQFLFEYFSETQRNKGNFPGRFSGRQFSNSRSEMNVSTLELGDSALYLCASSLKGGTKVARNSPLHFGNGTRLTVT.

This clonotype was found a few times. The CDR3 region has the DNA TGTGCCAGCAGCTCTCCCCCAGAAGAGACCCAGTACTTC. Translated: CASSSPPEETQYF. V usage is TRBV7-2 and J usage is TRBJ2-5; D not certain. The germline CDR1 and CDR2 sequences are SGHTA and FQGNSA. The V gene lost 4 bases and the J gene lost 3 bases, with 9 bases spanning the gap. The CDR3 has 13 amino acids.

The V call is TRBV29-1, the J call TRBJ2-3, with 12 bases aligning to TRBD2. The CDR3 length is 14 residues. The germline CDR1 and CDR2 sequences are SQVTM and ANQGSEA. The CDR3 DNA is TGCAGTTTCCCGACTAGCGGGAGAACCGATACGCAGTATTTT. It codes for CSFPTSGRTDTQYF.

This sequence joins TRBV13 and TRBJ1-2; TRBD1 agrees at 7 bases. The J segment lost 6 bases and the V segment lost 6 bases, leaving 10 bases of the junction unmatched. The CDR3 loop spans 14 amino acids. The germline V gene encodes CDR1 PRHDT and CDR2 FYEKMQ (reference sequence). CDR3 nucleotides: TGTGCCAGCAGTTACCGGACAGGTTCCCATGGCTACACCTTC. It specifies CASSYRTGSHGYTF.

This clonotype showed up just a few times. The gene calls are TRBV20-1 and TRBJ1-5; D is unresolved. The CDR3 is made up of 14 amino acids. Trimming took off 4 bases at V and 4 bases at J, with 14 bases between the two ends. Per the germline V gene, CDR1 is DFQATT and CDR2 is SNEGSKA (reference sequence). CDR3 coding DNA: TGCAGTGCTATATCGGGGTGGTCGAATCAGCCCCAGCATTTT. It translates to CSAISGWSNQPQHF.

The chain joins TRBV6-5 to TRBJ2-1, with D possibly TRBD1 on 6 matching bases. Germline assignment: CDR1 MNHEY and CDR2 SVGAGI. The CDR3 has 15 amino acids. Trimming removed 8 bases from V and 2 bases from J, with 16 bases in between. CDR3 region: CASGKQGTTYNEQFF. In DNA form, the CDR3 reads TGTGCCAGCGGAAAGCAGGGGACGACCTACAATGAGCAGTTCTTC.

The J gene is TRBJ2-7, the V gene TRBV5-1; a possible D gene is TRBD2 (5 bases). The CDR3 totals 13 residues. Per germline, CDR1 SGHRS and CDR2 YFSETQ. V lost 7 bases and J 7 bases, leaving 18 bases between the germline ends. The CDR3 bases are TGCGCCAGCCGTGGTCAGGACCGAGGGGAGCAGTACTTC. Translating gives CASRGQDRGEQYF. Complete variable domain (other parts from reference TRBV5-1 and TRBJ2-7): KAGVTQTPRYLIKTRGQQVTLSCSPISGHRSVSWYQQTPGQGLQFLFEYFSETQRNKGNFPGRFSGRQFSNSRSEMNVSTLELGDSALYLCASRGQDRGEQYFGPGTRLTVT.

The CDR3 loop is CASSRHEACSGNTIYF. In DNA form, the CDR3 reads TGTGCCAGCAGCCGTCACGAGGCATGCTCTGGAAACACCATATATTTT. The chain couples TRBV7-2 to TRBJ1-3, with D hard to call. The V end lost 5 bases, the J end lost 0 bases, and 14 bases lay between the germline ends. The CDR3 sequence is 16 residues long. CDR1 SGHTA and CDR2 FQGNSA come from the germline V gene.

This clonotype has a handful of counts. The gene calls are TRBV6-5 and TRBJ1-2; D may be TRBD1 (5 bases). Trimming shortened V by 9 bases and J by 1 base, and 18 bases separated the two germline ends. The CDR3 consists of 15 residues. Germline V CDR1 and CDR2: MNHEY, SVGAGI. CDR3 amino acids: CASRWTGGLNYGYTF. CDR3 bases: TGTGCCAGTAGATGGACGGGGGGACTTAACTATGGCTACACCTTC.

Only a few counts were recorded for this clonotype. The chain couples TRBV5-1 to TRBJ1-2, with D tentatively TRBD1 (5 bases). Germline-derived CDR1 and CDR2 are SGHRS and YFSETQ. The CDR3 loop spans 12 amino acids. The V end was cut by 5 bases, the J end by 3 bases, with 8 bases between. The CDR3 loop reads CASSTGDYGYTF. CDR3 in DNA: TGCGCCAGCAGTACAGGAGACTATGGCTACACCTTC.

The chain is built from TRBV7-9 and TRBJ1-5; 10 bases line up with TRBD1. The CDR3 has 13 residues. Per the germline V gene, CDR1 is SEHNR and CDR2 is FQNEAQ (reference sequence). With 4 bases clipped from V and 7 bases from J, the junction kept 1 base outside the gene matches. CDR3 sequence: CASSWTGGQPQHF. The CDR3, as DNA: TGTGCCAGCAGCTGGACAGGGGGACAGCCCCAGCATTTT.

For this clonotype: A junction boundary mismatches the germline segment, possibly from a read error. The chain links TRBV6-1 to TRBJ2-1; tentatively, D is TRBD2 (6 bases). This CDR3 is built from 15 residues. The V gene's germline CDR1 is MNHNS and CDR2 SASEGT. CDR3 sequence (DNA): TGTGCCAGCAGTGAAGCGGGCAGAGGGGAGGATGAACAGTTCTTC. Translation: CASSEAGRGEDEQFF.

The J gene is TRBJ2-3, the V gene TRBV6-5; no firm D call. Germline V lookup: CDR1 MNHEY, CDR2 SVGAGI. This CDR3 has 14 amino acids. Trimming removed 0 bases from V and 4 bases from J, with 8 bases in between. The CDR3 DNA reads TGTGCCAGCAGTTACTCGGGGTTACCAGATACGCAGTATTTT. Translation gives CASSYSGLPDTQYF.

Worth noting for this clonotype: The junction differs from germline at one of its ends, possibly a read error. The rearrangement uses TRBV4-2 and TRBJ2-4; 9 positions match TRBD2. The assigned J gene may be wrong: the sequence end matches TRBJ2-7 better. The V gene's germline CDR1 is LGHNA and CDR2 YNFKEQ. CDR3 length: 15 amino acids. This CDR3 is CASGQDPTSGYEQYF. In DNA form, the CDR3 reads TGTGCCAGCGGCCAGGACCCGACTAGCGGCTACGAGCAGTACTTC.

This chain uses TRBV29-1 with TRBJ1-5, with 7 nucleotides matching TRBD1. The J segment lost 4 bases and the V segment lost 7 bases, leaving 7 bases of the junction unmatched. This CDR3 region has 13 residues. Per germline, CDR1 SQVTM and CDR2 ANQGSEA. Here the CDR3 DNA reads TGCAGCGCCCAGGGACAGCTGAATCAGCCCCAGCATTTT. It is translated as CSAQGQLNQPQHF.